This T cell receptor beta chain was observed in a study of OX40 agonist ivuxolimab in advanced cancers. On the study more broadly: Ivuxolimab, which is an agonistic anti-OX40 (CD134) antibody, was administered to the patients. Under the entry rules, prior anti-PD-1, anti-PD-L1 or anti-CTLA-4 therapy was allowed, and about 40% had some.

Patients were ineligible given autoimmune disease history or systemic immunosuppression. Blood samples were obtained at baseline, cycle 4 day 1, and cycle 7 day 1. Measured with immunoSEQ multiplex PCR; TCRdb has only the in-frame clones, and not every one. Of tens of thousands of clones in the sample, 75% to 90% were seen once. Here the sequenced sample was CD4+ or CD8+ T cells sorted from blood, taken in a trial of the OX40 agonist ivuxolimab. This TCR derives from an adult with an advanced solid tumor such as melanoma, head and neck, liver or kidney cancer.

The CDR3 region has the DNA TGTGCCAGCAGCTTAATGGCGGGAGGGCCGGGGAATGAGCAGTTCTTC. It yields the protein CASSLMAGGPGNEQFF. The chain couples TRBV7-8 to TRBJ2-1, with TRBD2 identical over 9 bases. This CDR3 has 16 amino acids. Germline V gives CDR1 SGHVS, CDR2 FQNEAQ. Germline trimming cut 2 bases from V and 7 bases from J; bases unmatched to any gene: 9. Full variable domain (remainder filled in from reference TRBV7-8 and TRBJ2-1): GAGVSQSPRYKVAKRGQDVALRCDPISGHVSLFWYQQALGQGPEFLTYFQNEAQLDKSGLPSDRFFAERPEGSVSTLKIQRTQQEDSAVYLCASSLMAGGPGNEQFFGPGTRLTVL.